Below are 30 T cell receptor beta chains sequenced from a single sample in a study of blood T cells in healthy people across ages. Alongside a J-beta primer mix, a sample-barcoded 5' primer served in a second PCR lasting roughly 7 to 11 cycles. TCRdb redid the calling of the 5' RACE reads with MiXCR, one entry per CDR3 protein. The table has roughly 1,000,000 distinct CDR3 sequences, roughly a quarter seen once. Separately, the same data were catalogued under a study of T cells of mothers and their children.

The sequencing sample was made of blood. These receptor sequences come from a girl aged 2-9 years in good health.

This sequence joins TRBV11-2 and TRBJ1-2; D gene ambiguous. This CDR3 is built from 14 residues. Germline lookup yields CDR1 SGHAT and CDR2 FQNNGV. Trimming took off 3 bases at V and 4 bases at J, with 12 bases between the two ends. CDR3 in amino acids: CASSFSTESYGYTF. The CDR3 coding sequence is TGTGCCAGCAGCTTTTCGACCGAGAGCTATGGCTACACCTTC.

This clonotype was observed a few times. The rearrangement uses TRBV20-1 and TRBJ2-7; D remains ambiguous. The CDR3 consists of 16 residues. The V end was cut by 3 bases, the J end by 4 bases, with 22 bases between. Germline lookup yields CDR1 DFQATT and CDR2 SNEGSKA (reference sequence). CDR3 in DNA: TGCAGTGCTAGTCCCCTGGGTACGGGTTTAATTTACGAGCAGTACTTC. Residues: CSASPLGTGLIYEQYF.

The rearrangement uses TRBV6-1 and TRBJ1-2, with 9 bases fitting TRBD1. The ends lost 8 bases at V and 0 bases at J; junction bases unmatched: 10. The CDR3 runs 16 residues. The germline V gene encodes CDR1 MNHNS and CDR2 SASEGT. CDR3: CASSRGQGIANYGYTF. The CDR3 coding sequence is TGTGCCAGCTCTCGCGGACAGGGGATAGCTAACTATGGCTACACCTTC.

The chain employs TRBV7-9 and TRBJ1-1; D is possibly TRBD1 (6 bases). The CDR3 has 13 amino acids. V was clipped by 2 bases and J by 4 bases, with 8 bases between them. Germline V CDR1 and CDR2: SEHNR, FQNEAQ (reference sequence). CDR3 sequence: CASSLPRGTEAFF. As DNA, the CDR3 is TGTGCCAGCAGCTTACCCAGGGGCACTGAAGCTTTCTTT.

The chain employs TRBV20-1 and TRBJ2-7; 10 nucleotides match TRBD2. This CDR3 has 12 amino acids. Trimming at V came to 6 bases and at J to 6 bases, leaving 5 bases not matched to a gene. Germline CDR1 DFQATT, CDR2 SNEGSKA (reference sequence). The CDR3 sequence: CSARGLAREQYF. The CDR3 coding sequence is TGCAGTGCCAGGGGACTAGCGCGCGAGCAGTACTTC.

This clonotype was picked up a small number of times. In DNA, the CDR3 is TGTGCCAGCAGCTTCTTAGGACACCCGAACACTGAAGCTTTCTTT. It encodes CASSFLGHPNTEAFF. The V gene is TRBV7-9, the J gene TRBJ1-1; tentative D call: TRBD1 (5 bases). V gave up 3 bases and J gave up 1 base, with 12 bases separating them. This CDR3 is built from 15 residues. Germline CDR1 SEHNR, CDR2 FQNEAQ (reference sequence).

The CDR3 loop is CATSDLVVGEQFF. CDR3 coding DNA: TGTGCCACCAGTGATTTGGTCGTCGGCGAGCAGTTCTTC. The chain links TRBV24-1 to TRBJ2-5; no clear D. The DNA end lines up better with TRBJ2-1; the J call may be wrong. Germline V gives CDR1 KGHDR, CDR2 SFDVKD. This CDR3 has 13 amino acids.

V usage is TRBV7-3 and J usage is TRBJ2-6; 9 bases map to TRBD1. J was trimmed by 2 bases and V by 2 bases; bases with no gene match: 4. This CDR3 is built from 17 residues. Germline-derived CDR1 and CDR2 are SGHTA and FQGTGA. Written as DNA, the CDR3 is TGTGCCAGCAGCTTACCGACAGGGGGGACTGGGGCCAACGTCCTGACTTTC. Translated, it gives CASSLPTGGTGANVLTF.

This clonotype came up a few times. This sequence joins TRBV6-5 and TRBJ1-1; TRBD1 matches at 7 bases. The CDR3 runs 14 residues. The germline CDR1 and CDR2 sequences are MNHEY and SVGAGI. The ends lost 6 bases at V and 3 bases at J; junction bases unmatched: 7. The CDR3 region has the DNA TGTGCCAGCAGATGGGGGACAGACCACACTGAAGCTTTCTTT. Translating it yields CASRWGTDHTEAFF.

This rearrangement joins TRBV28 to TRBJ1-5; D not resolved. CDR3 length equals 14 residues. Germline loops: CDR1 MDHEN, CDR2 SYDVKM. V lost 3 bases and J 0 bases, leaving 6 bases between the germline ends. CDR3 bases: TGTGCCAGCAGTTTCCAACATAGCAATCAGCCCCAGCATTTT. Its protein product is CASSFQHSNQPQHF.

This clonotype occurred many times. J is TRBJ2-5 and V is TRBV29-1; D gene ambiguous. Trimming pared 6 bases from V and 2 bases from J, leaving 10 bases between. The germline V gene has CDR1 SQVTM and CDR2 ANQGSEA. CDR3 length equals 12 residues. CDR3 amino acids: CSVWAEQETQYF. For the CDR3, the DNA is TGCAGCGTGTGGGCAGAGCAAGAGACCCAGTACTTC. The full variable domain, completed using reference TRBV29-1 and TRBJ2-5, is SAVISQKPSRDICQRGTSLTIQCQVDSQVTMMFWYRQQPGQSLTLIATANQGSEATYESGFVIDKFPISRPNLTFSTLTVSNMSPEDSSIYLCSVWAEQETQYFGPGTRLLVL.

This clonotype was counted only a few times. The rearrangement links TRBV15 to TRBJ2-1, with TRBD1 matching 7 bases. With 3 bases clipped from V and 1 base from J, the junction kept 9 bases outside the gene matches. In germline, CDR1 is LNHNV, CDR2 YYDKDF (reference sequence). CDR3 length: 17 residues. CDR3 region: CATSSSSGGGSYNEQFF. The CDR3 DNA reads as TGTGCCACCAGCAGCTCGTCAGGGGGTGGGTCCTACAATGAGCAGTTCTTC.

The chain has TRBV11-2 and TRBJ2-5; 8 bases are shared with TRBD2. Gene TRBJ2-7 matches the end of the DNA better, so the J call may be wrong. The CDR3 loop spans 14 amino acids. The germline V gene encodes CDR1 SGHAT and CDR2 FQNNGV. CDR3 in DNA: TGTGCCAGCAGCCCAAGCGGGAGTTGGGTCGAGCAGTACTTC. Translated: CASSPSGSWVEQYF.

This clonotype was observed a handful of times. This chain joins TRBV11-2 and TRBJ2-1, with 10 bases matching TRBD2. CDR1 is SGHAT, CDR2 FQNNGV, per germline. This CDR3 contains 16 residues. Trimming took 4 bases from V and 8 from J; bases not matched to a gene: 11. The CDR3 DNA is TGTGCCAGCAGCTCCTTGAGCGGGAGGGCTTTTGATGAGCAGTTCTTC. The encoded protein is CASSSLSGRAFDEQFF.

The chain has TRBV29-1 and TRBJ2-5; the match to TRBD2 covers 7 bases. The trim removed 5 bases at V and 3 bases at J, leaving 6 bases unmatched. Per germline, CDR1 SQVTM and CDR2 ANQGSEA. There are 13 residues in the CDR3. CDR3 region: CSVWGGLEETQYF. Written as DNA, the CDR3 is TGCAGCGTTTGGGGAGGGTTAGAAGAGACCCAGTACTTC.

CDR3 nucleotides: TGTGCCAGCAGTCAGGGACAGATTAATCAGCCCCAGCATTTT. Translated, it gives CASSQGQINQPQHF. This rearrangement joins TRBV7-9 to TRBJ1-5, with 7 positions matching TRBD1. Germline CDR1 is SEHNR and CDR2 is FQNEAQ (reference sequence). The CDR3 consists of 14 residues. The V gene end was trimmed by 6 bases and the J gene end by 4 bases; junction bases not matched to a gene: 6.

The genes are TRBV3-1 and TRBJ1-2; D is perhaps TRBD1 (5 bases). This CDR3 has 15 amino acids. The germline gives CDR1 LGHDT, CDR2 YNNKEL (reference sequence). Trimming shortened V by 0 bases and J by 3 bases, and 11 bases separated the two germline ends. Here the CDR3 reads CASSQDRGTDYGYTF. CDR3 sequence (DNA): TGTGCCAGCAGCCAAGATCGGGGCACCGACTATGGCTACACCTTC.

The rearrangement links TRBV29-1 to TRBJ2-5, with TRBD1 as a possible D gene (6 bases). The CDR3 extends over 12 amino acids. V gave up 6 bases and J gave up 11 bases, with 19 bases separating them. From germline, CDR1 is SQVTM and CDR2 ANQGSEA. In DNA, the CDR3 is TGCAGCGTCATGGACCCCGACCAGGGGCAGTACTTC. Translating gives CSVMDPDQGQYF.

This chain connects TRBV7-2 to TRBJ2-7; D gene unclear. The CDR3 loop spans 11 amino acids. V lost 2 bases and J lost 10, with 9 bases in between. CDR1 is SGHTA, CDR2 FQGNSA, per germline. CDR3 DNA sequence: TGTGCCAGCAGCTTAATGACAAGTCAGTACTTC. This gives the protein CASSLMTSQYF.

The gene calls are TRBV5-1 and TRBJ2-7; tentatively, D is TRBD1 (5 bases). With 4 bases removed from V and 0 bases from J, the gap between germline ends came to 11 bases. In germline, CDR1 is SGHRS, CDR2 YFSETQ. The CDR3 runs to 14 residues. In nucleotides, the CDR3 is TGCGCCAGCAGCCTAAAGACAGACTCCTACGAGCAGTACTTC. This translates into CASSLKTDSYEQYF.

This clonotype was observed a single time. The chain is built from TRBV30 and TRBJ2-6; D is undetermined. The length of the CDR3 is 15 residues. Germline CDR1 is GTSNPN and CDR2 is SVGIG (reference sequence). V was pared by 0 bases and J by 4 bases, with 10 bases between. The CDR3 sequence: CAWSVTGLGANVLTF. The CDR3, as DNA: TGTGCCTGGAGTGTAACGGGTTTGGGGGCCAACGTCCTGACTTTC.

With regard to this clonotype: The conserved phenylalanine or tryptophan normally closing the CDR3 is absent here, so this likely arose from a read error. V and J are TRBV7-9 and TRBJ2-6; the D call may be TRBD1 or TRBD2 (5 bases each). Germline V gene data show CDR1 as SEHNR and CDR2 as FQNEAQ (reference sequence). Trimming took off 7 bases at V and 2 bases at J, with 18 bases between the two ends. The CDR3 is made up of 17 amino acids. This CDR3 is CASTPGGLLPGANVLTL. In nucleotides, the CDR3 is TGTGCCAGCACCCCTGGGGGTCTGCTTCCTGGGGCCAACGTCCTGACTCTC.

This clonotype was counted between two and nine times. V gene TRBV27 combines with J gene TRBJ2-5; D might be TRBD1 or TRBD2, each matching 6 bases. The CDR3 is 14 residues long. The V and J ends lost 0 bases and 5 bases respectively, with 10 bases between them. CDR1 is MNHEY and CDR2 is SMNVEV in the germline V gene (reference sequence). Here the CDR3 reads CASSLSGGAETQYF. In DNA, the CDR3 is TGTGCCAGCAGTTTATCGGGGGGCGCGGAGACCCAGTACTTC.

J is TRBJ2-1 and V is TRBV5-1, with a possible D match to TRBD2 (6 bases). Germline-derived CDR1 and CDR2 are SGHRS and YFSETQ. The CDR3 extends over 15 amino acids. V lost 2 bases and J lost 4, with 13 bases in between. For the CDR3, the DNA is TGCGCCAGCAGCTTCTCTAGCGATAATTACAATGAGCAGTTCTTC. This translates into CASSFSSDNYNEQFF.

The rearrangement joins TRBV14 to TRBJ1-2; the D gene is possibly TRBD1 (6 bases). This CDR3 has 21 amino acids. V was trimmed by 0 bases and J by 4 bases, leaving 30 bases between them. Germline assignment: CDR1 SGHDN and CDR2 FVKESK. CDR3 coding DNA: TGTGCCAGCAGCCAAGATCGGAGGGGGGGACCAGAAGTTCTCCTCGCCTATGGCTACACCTTC. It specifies CASSQDRRGGPEVLLAYGYTF.

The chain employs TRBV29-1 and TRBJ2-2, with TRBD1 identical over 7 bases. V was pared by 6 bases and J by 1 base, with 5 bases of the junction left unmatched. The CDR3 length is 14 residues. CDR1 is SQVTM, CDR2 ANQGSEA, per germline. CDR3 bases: TGCAGCGTAGCCGGGACAGTGAACACCGGGGAGCTGTTTTTT. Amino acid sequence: CSVAGTVNTGELFF.

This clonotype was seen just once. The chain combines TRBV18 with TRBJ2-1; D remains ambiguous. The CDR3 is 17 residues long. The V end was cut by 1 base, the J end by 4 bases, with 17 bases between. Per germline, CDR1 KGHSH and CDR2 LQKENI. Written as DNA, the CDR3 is TGTGCCAGCTCACCACGGGTCCCGACTCCCACTTACAATGAGCAGTTCTTC. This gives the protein CASSPRVPTPTYNEQFF.

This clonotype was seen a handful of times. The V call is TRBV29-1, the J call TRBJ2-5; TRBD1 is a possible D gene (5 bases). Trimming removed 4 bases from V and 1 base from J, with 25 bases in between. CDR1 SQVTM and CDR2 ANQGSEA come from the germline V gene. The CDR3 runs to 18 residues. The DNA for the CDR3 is TGCAGCGTTGCGGGTTGGGGCAATAACCTTTATTCCCAAGAGACCCAGTACTTC. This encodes CSVAGWGNNLYSQETQYF. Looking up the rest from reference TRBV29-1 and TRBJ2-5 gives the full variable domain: SAVISQKPSRDICQRGTSLTIQCQVDSQVTMMFWYRQQPGQSLTLIATANQGSEATYESGFVIDKFPISRPNLTFSTLTVSNMSPEDSSIYLCSVAGWGNNLYSQETQYFGPGTRLLVL.

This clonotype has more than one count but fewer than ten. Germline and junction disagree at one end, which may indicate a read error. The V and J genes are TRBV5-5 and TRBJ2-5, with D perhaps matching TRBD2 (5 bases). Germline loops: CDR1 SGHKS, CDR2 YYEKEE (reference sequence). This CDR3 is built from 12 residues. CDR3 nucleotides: TGTGCCAGCAGCGGAATACCGCTTGAACTAGACTTC. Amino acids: CASSGIPLELDF.

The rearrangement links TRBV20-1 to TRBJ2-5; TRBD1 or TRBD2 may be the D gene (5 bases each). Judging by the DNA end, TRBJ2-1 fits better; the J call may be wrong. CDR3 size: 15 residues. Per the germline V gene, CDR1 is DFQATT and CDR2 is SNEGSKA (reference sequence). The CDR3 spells CSARDLGTNGDEQFF. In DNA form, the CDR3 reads TGCAGTGCTAGAGATCTGGGGACCAACGGAGATGAGCAGTTCTTC.